This TCR beta chain derives from a study of Ad26.COV2.S vaccination and SARS-CoV-2 variants. The method was immunoSEQ multiplex PCR; TCRdb's version includes in-frame clones alone and lacks a portion of them. The data hold 440,000 or so clones, with about nine tenths observed a single time. The study's findings and limits: Those who received the vaccine showed greater spike-specific TCR breadth than those given placebo. There was reportedly substantial breadth in spike-specific CD8+ and CD4+ T cell responses after vaccination.

A remark on this clone: Its specificity is unknown.

Trimming left V 5 bases short and J 6 bases short, with 11 bases between. Germline-derived CDR1 and CDR2 are LNHNV and YYDKDF (reference sequence). The CDR3 is 12 amino acids. Treatment in this sample: 19 received Ad26.COV2.S at low or high dose, single or two shots; several received placebo; per-sample allocation not given. The samples were gathered on day 63 after the first injection of vaccine or placebo. The material was peripheral blood, obtained in a trial of Ad26.COV2.S vaccine versus placebo. This clonotype was obtained from a person aged 18 to 59 who received the Ad26.COV2.S COVID-19 vaccine or a placebo. V gene TRBV15 combines with J gene TRBJ2-7; D remains ambiguous. The CDR3: CATSPGFGEQYF. The CDR3 DNA sequence: TGTGCCACCAGCCCAGGATTTGGCGAGCAGTACTTC. Complete variable domain (other parts from reference TRBV15 and TRBJ2-7): DAMVIQNPRYQVTQFGKPVTLSCSQTLNHNVMYWYQQKSSQAPKLLFHYYDKDFNNEADTPDNFQSRRPNTSFCFLDIRSPGLGDTAMYLCATSPGFGEQYFGPGTRLTVT.